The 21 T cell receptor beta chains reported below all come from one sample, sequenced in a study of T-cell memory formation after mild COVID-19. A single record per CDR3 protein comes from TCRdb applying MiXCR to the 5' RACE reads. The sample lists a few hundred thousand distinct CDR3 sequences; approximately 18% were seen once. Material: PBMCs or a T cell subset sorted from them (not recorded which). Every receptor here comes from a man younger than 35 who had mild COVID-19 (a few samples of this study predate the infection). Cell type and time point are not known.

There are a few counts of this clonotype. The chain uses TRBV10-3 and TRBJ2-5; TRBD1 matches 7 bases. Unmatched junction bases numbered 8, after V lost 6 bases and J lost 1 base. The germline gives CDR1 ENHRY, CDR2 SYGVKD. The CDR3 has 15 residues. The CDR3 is CAISTDRSSQETQYF. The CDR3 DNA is TGTGCCATCAGCACGGACAGGAGTTCCCAAGAGACCCAGTACTTC.

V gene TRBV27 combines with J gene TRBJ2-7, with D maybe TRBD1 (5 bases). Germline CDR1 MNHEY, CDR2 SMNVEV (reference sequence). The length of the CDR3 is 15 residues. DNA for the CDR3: TGTGCCAACAGTCCCCTCGACAGCGCCTCCTACGAGCAGTACGTC. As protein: CANSPLDSASYEQYV.

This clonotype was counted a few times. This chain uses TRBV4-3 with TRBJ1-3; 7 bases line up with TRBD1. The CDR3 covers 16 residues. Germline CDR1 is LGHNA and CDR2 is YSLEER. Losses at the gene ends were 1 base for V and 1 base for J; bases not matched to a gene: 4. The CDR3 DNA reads TGCGCCAGCAGCCAAGGACAGGGCGAATCTGGAAACACCATATATTTT. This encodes CASSQGQGESGNTIYF.

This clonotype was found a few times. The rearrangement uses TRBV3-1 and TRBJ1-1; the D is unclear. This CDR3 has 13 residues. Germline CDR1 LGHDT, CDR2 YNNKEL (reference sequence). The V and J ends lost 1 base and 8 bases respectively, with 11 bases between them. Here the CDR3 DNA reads TGTGCCAGCAGCCAAGGTCGGTCAGCAGAAGCTTTCTTT. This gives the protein CASSQGRSAEAFF.

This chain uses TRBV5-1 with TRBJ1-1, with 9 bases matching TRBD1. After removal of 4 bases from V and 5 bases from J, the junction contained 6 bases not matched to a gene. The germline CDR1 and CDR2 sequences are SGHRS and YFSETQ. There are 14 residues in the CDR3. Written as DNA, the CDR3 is TGCGCCAGCAGCGCAACGACAGGGGGGACTGAAGCTTTCTTT. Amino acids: CASSATTGGTEAFF.

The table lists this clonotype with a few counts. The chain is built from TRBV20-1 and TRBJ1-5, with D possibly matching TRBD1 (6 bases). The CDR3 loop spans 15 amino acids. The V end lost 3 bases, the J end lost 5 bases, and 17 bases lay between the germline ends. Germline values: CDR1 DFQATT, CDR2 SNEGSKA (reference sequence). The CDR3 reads CSARSSGTLYQPQHF. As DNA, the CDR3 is TGCAGTGCTAGGTCCTCCGGGACACTCTATCAGCCCCAGCATTTT.

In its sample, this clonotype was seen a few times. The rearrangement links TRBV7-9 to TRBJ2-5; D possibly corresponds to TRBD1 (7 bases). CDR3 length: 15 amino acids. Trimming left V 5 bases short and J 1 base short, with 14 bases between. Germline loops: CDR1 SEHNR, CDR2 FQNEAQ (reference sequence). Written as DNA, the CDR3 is TGTGCCAGCAGCGAAATTCAGGGGGGCCAAGAGACCCAGTACTTC. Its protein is CASSEIQGGQETQYF.

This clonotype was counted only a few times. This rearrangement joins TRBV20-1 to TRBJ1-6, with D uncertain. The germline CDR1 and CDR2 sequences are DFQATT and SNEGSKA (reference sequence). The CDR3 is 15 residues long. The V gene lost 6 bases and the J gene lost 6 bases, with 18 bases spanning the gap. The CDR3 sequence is CSALTGRGTNSPLHF. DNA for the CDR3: TGCAGTGCCTTAACCGGACGAGGAACTAATTCACCCCTCCACTTT.

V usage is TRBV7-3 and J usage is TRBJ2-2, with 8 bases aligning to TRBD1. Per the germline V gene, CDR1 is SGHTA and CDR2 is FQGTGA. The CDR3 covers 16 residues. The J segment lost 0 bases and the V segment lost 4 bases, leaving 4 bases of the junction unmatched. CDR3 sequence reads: CASSYQGAANTGELFF. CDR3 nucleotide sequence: TGTGCCAGCAGCTATCAGGGGGCGGCGAACACCGGGGAGCTGTTTTTT.

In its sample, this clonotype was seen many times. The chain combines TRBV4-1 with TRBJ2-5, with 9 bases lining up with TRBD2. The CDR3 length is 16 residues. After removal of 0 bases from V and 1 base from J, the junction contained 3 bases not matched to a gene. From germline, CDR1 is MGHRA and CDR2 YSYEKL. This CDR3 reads CASSQDPAGGQETQYF. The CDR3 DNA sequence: TGCGCCAGCAGCCAAGACCCAGCGGGGGGCCAAGAGACCCAGTACTTC.

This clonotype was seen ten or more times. The CDR3 DNA follows: TGTGCCAGCAGCCCGTCGTCCTCTGGGGCCAACGTCCTGACTTTC. This codes for CASSPSSSGANVLTF. The chain joins TRBV6-2 or TRBV6-3 to TRBJ2-6; D gene uncertain. Trimming pared 6 bases from V and 0 bases from J, leaving 9 bases between. From germline, CDR1 is MNHEY and CDR2 SVGEGT. The CDR3 runs to 15 residues.

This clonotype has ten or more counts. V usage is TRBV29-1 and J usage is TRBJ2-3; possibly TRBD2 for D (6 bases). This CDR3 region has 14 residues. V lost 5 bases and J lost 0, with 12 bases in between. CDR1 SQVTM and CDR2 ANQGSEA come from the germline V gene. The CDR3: CSVPRGVSTDTQYF. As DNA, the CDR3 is TGCAGCGTTCCCCGCGGGGTTAGCACAGATACGCAGTATTTT.

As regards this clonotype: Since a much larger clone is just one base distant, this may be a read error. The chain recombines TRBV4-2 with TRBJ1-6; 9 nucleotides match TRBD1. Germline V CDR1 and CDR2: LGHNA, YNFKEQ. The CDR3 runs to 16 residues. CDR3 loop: CASSQDPGQGNSPIHF. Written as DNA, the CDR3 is TGTGCCAGCAGCCAAGATCCGGGACAGGGTAATTCACCCATCCACTTT.

This CDR3 reads CASSQDLQQGPQETQYF. The CDR3 nucleotides are TGTGCCAGCAGCCAAGACCTGCAGCAGGGGCCCCAAGAGACCCAGTACTTC. The gene calls are TRBV3-1 and TRBJ2-5; D is perhaps TRBD1 (6 bases). The CDR3 is 17 amino acids. CDR1 LGHDT and CDR2 YNNKEL come from the germline V gene (reference sequence). V was clipped by 0 bases and J by 1 base, with 15 bases between them.

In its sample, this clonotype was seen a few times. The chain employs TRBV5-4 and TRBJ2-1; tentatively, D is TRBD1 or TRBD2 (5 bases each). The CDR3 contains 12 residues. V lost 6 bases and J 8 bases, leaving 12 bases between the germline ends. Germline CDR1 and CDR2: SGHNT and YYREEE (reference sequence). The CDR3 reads CASISEGYEQFF. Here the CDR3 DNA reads TGTGCCAGCATCTCAGAGGGGTATGAGCAGTTCTTC.

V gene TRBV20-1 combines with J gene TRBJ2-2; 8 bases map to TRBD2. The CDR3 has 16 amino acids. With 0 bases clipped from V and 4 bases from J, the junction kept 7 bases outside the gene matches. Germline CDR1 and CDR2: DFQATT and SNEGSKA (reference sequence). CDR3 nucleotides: TGCAGTGCTAGAGATCCGGGGGGGCCGAGCACCGGGGAGCTGTTTTTT. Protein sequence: CSARDPGGPSTGELFF.

CDR3 protein: CASSGGATRVSGELFF. The CDR3 nucleotides read TGTGCCAGCAGCGGAGGGGCCACCCGGGTGTCCGGGGAGCTGTTTTTT. The V gene is TRBV9, the J gene TRBJ2-2; either TRBD1 or TRBD2 may supply D (5 bases each). This CDR3 region has 16 residues. Between the trimmed V and J ends, which lost 3 bases and 6 bases, there was a span of 18 bases. CDR1 and CDR2 (germline): SGDLS, YYNGEE.

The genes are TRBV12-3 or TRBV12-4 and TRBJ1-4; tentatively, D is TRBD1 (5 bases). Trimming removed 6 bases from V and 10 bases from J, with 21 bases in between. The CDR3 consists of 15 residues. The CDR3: CASSSTLGGEGKLFF. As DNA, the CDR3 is TGTGCCAGCAGCTCCACCCTGGGGGGTGAGGGAAAACTGTTTTTT.

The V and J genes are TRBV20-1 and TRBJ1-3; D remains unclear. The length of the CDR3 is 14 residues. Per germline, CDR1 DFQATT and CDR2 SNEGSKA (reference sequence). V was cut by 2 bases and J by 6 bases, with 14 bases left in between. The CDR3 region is CSARLRSGPNTIYF. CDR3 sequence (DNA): TGCAGTGCTAGACTTAGAAGTGGCCCAAACACCATATATTTT.

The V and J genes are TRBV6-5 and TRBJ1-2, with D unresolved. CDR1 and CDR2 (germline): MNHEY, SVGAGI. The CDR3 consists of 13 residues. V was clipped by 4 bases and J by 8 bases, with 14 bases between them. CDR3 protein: CASSSPWNKGYTF. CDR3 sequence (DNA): TGTGCCAGCAGTTCGCCATGGAATAAGGGCTACACCTTC.

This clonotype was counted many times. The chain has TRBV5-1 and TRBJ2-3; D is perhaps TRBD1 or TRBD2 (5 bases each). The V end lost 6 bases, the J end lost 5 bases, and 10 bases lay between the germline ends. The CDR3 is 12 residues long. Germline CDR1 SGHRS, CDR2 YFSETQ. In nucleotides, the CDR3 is TGCGCCAGCACGGGGCCGGTAGATACGCAGTATTTT. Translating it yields CASTGPVDTQYF.